The entry that follows covers one T cell receptor (beta chain) sequence. The sample is drawn from a study of blood T cell repertoires in COVID-19. Looking at the study overall: PBMCs, B-cell-depleted T cells, or T cells provided the cDNA or gDNA that made up the material.

The authors' processing: Cell counts per sample came from amplifying reference gene primers. Generated by immunoSEQ multiplex PCR, the TCRdb table keeps only in-frame clones and is missing some. The V and J calls and clone size are taken from that table; D and trimming were inferred from the DNA. The top ten clones hold around 0.78% of a sample with about 250,000 clones, nearly 90% of them seen once. This CDR3 contains 14 residues. Germline V CDR1 and CDR2: SGHAT, FQNNGV. V was cut by 1 base and J by 6 bases, with 12 bases left in between. Sequenced input: peripheral blood. This clonotype was sampled from a woman in her twenties or thirties with acute or convalescent COVID-19. The V gene is TRBV11-2, the J gene TRBJ1-2; perhaps TRBD1 as D (6 bases). The CDR3 nucleotides are TGTGCCAGCAGCTTAGGCGGCAGGGGTAATGGCTACACCTTC. Translation gives CASSLGGRGNGYTF.